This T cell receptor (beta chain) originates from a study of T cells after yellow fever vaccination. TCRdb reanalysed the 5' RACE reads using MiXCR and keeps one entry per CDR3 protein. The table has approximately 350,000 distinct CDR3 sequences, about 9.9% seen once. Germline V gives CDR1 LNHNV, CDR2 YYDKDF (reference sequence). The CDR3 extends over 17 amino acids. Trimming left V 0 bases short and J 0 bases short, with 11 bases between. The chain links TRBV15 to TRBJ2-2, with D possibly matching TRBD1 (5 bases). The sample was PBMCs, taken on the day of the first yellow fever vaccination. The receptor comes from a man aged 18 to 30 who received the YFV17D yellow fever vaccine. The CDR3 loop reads CATSRDQGYSNTGELFF. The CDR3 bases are TGTGCCACCAGCAGAGATCAGGGCTACTCGAACACCGGGGAGCTGTTTTTT.